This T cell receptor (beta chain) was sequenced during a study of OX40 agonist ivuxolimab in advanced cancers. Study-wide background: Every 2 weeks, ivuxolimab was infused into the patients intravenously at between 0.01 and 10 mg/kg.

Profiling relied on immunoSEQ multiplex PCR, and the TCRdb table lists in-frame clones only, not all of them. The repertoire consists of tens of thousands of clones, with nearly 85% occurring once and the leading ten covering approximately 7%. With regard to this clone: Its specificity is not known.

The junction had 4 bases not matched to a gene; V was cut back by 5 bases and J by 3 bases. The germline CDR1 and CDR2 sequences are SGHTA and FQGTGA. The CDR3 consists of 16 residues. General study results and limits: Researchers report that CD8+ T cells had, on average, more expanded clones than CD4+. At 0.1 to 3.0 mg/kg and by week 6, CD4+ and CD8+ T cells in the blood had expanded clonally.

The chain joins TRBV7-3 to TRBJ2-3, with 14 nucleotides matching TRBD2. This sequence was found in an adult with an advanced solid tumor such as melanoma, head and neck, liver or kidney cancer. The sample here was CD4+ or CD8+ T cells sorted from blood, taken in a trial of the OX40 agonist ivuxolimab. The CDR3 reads CASSPRLAGGTDTQYF. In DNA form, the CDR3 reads TGTGCCAGCAGCCCACGACTAGCGGGAGGGACAGATACGCAGTATTTT.